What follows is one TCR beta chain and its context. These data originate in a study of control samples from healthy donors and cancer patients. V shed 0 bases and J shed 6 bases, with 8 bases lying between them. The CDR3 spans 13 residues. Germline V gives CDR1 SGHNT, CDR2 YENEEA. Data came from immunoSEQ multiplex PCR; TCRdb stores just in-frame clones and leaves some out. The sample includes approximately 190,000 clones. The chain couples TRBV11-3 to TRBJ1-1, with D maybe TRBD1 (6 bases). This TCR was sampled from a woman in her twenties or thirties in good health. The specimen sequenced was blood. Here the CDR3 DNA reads TGTGCCAGCAGCTTAGAGGGGGGCGCTGAAGCTTTCTTT. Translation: CASSLEGGAEAFF.